The count of the clone carrying this T cell receptor beta chain is one. The entry originates in a study of blood T cell repertoires in COVID-19. TCRdb's table, derived via immunoSEQ multiplex PCR, lists solely in-frame clones and lacks some. Among 300,000 to 500,000 clones listed, 88% were seen once. Germline V CDR1 and CDR2: SGHVS, FQNEAQ. The CDR3 runs to 12 residues. V lost 5 bases and J lost 0, with 4 bases in between. The sequence derives from a middle-aged woman with acute COVID-19. The sample was PBMCs or T cells enriched from blood (not recorded which). The chain employs TRBV7-8 and TRBJ2-5; no firm D call. The CDR3 protein is CASSPYQETQYF. The CDR3 nucleotides are TGTGCCAGCAGCCCCTACCAAGAGACCCAGTACTTC. The complete variable domain, with remaining parts taken from reference TRBV7-8 and TRBJ2-5, reads GAGVSQSPRYKVAKRGQDVALRCDPISGHVSLFWYQQALGQGPEFLTYFQNEAQLDKSGLPSDRFFAERPEGSVSTLKIQRTQQEDSAVYLCASSPYQETQYFGPGTRLLVL.